This T cell receptor (beta chain) comes out of a study of blood T cell repertoires in COVID-19. Two negative PCRs, clearance, or symptom resolution characterized the recovered Cohort 3 donors. This clone has only one observation. Clones were sequenced by immunoSEQ multiplex PCR, and TCRdb holds only the in-frame ones, with some missing. The sample comprises fewer than 400,000 clones, roughly 89% of which are singletons, and 1.5% to 2% rests with the top ten. Sequences were obtained from PBMCs or T cells enriched from blood (not recorded which). The receptor comes from a woman aged 25 to 45 who had recovered from COVID-19.

The CDR3: CASSDRVTEAFF. CDR3 coding DNA: TGTGCCAGCAGTGACAGGGTAACGGAAGCTTTCTTT. The rearrangement uses TRBV2 and TRBJ1-1; a weak D match, TRBD1 (5 bases). The V and J ends lost 3 bases and 8 bases respectively, with 10 bases between them. CDR3 length equals 12 residues. Germline CDR1 and CDR2: SNHLY and FYNNEI.